Listed here are 8 T cell receptor beta chains from one sample, sequenced in a study of shared clonotypes between healthy human individuals. Some clones are missing from TCRdb's copy, which holds only in-frame ones; the method was immunoSEQ multiplex PCR. The table lists about 690,000 clones, less than 95% of them singletons. The sample was memory CD8+ T cells from PBMCs. The subset: CD45RO+ cells pooled with CCR7-negative TemRA cells. These receptors all stem from a man aged 18 to 29 in good health. Some clones in this sample may be carry-over from other donors' samples.

The rearrangement uses TRBV19 and TRBJ2-1, with D perhaps being TRBD1 or TRBD2 (6 bases each). The CDR3 contains 13 residues. Trimming shortened V by 6 bases and J by 6 bases, and 12 bases separated the two germline ends. CDR1 LNHDA and CDR2 SQIVND come from the germline V gene (reference sequence). The CDR3 nucleotides read TGTGCCAGTAGAGAGGGGGGAAGCAATGAGCAGTTCTTC. Translation gives CASREGGSNEQFF.

This clone showed up just once. This chain joins TRBV9 and TRBJ2-3; 10 bases line up with TRBD2. Looked up from germline, CDR1 is SGDLS and CDR2 is YYNGEE. The CDR3 spans 18 residues. Germline trimming cut 0 bases from V and 5 bases from J; bases unmatched to any gene: 12. CDR3 sequence: CASSVGASGRGFGDTQYF. In DNA, the CDR3 is TGTGCCAGCAGCGTAGGGGCTAGCGGGAGAGGGTTCGGAGATACGCAGTATTTT.

This clone has more than one count but fewer than ten. The chain recombines TRBV4-3 with TRBJ2-1; 8 bases are a match to TRBD2. J lost 4 bases, V lost 4 bases, and 9 bases had no gene match. This CDR3 spans 16 amino acids. The germline CDR1 and CDR2 sequences are LGHNA and YSLEER. The CDR3 nucleotides read TGCGCCAGCAGCCCCGGGGGAGCGGGAGTGTACAATGAGCAGTTCTTC. This gives the protein CASSPGGAGVYNEQFF.

V gene TRBV7-8 combines with J gene TRBJ2-5; D possibly uses TRBD1 or TRBD2 (5 bases each). Trimming pared 3 bases from V and 0 bases from J, leaving 11 bases between. This CDR3 is built from 15 residues. Germline V CDR1 and CDR2: SGHVS, FQNEAQ. The CDR3 spells CASSLGRAHQETQYF. The CDR3, as DNA: TGTGCCAGCAGCTTGGGGCGGGCACACCAAGAGACCCAGTACTTC.

The chain recombines TRBV6-5 with TRBJ2-7, with D maybe TRBD2 (5 bases). This CDR3 has 15 amino acids. Germline V gene lookup returns CDR1 MNHEY and CDR2 SVGAGI. Trimming took 5 bases from V and 4 from J, leaving 18 bases between them. CDR3 nucleotides: TGTGCCAGCAGTATAGACCGGGATGCAACTTACGAGCAGTACTTC. This sequence encodes CASSIDRDATYEQYF.

The chain has TRBV5-1 and TRBJ2-1; D tentatively reads TRBD1 or TRBD2 (5 bases each). V lost 0 bases and J 6 bases, leaving 19 bases between the germline ends. The germline gives CDR1 SGHRS, CDR2 YFSETQ. The CDR3 runs 17 residues. CDR3 sequence reads: CASSLASRREFINEQFF. The CDR3 coding sequence is TGCGCCAGCAGCTTGGCTAGCCGCAGGGAGTTTATCAATGAGCAGTTCTTC.

The V and J genes are TRBV11-2 and TRBJ2-5, with D possibly TRBD2 on 6 matching bases. V lost 1 base, J lost 2 bases, and 14 bases lay in between. Germline loops: CDR1 SGHAT, CDR2 FQNNGV. The CDR3 runs to 16 residues. The CDR3 nucleotides read TGTGCCAGCAGCTTAGGGGGGACTCGATCACAAGAGACCCAGTACTTC. Protein: CASSLGGTRSQETQYF.

The gene calls are TRBV6-4 and TRBJ2-7; D may be TRBD1 (5 bases). The CDR3 contains 13 residues. The germline V and J ends were trimmed by 5 bases and 6 bases, with 14 bases remaining between them. Germline CDR1 is MRHNA and CDR2 is SNTAGT. CDR3 sequence: CASSLSRGSEQYF. In DNA, the CDR3 is TGTGCCAGCAGTTTATCAAGGGGTTCCGAGCAGTACTTC.